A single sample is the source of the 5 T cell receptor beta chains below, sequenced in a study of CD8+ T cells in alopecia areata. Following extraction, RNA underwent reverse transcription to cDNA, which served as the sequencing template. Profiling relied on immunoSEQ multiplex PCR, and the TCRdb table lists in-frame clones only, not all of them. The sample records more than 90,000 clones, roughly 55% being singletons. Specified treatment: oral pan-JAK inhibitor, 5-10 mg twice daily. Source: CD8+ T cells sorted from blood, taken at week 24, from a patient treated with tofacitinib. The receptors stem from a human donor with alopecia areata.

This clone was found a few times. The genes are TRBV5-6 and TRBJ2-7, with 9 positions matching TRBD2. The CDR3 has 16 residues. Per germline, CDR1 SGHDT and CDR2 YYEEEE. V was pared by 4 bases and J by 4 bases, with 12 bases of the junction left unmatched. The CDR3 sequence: CASSPESSGGLYEQYF. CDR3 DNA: TGTGCCAGCAGCCCGGAGTCCAGCGGGGGGTTGTACGAGCAGTACTTC.

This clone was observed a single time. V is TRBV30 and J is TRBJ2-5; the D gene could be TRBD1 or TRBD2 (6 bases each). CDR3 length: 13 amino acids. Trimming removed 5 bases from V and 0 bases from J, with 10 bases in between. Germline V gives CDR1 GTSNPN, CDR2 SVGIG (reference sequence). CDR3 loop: CAWWGDNQETQYF. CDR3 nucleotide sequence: TGTGCCTGGTGGGGGGACAACCAAGAGACCCAGTACTTC.

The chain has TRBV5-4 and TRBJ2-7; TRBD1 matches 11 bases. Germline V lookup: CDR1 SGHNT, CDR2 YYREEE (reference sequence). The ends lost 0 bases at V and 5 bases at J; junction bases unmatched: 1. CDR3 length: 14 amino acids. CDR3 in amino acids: CASSLGTGGDEQYF. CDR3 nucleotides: TGTGCCAGCAGCTTGGGGACAGGGGGCGACGAGCAGTACTTC.

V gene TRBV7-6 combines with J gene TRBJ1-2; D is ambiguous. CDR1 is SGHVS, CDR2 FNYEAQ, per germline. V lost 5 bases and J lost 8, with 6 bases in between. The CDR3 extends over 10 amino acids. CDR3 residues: CASSLQGYTF. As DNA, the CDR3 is TGTGCCAGCAGCCTTCAAGGCTACACCTTC.

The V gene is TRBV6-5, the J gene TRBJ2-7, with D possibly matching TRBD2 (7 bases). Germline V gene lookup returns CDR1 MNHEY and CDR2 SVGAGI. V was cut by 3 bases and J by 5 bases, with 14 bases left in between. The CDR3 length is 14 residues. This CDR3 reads CASSYQGGTNEQYF. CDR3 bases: TGTGCCAGCAGTTATCAGGGAGGGACAAACGAGCAGTACTTC.